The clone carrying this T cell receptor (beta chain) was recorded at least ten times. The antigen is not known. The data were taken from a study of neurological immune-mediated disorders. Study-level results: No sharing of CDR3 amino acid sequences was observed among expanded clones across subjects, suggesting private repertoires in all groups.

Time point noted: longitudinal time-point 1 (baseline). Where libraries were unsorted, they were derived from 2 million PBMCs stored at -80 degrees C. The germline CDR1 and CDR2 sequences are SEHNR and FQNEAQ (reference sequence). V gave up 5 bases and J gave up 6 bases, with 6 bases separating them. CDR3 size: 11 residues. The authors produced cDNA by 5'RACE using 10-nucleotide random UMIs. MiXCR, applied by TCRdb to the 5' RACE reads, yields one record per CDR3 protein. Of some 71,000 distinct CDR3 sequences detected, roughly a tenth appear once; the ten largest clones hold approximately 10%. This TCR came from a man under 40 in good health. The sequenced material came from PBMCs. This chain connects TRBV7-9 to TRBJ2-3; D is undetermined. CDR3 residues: CASSRGDTQYF. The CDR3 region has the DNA TGTGCCAGCAGCCGTGGCGATACGCAGTATTTT.